This T cell receptor beta chain came from a study of T cell responses to AZD1222 COVID-19 vaccine. General study findings and limits: Following two doses of AZD1222, Spike-specific TCR breadth and depth rose.

Libraries were prepared by immunoSEQ multiplex PCR; TCRdb keeps only in-frame clonotypes and omits some of them. The data show 150,000 to 160,000 clones, with 86% seen just once and 5% to 6% held by the top ten. This clone appeared a single time. The antigen is not known. This CDR3 comprises 14 residues. Germline CDR1 is SGHVS and CDR2 is FQNEAQ. Trimming removed 5 bases at V and 7 bases at J, with 12 bases between. The receptor's source is an adult in good health. This sequence joins TRBV7-8 and TRBJ1-6; D might be TRBD1 (6 bases). Sequenced material: peripheral blood, taken on day 0 of MenACWY control vaccination. Here the CDR3 DNA reads TGTGCCAGCAGCCCGTCAACAGGGAATTCACCCCTCCACTTT. It translates to CASSPSTGNSPLHF. The full variable domain, rest sourced from reference TRBV7-8 and TRBJ1-6, is GAGVSQSPRYKVAKRGQDVALRCDPISGHVSLFWYQQALGQGPEFLTYFQNEAQLDKSGLPSDRFFAERPEGSVSTLKIQRTQQEDSAVYLCASSPSTGNSPLHFGNGTRLTVT.